The present entry profiles one T cell receptor (beta chain) with its context. Profiling relied on immunoSEQ multiplex PCR, and the TCRdb table lists in-frame clones only, not all of them. The sample contains roughly 110,000 clones, around nine tenths of which appear only once. Germline V gives CDR1 SGHNT, CDR2 YENEEA. This CDR3 is built from 14 residues. Trimming removed 4 bases from V and 15 bases from J; junction bases left unmatched: 7. These data are taken from a study of blood T cell repertoires in COVID-19. Study at large: Nucleic acid was either cDNA or gDNA, and it came from T cells, B-cell-depleted T cells, or PBMCs.

The origin of this receptor is a man aged 35 to 55 with acute or convalescent COVID-19. V gene TRBV11-3 combines with J gene TRBJ2-1; 15 bases line up with TRBD2. The specimen sequenced was peripheral blood. The DNA of the CDR3 is TGTGCCAGCAGCTCCAGGACTAGCGGGGGGGCGTTGTTCTTC. It specifies CASSSRTSGGALFF.